The 15 T cell receptor beta chains reported below all come from one sample, sequenced in a study of shared clonotypes between healthy human individuals. The repertoire was sequenced with immunoSEQ multiplex PCR; TCRdb's copy has only in-frame clones and lacks some. The table has over 2,000,000 clones, 93% seen once. CD45RO negativity and positive selection for CCR7 defined naive CD8 cells, a population that excluded terminally differentiated effector memory CD45RA+ cells. What was sequenced was naive CD8+ T cells from PBMCs. The receptor set was obtained from a young man in good health. Some clones in this sample may be carry-over from other donors' samples.

In the case of this clone: Other DNA sequences in the sample encode the same CDR3. This sequence joins TRBV9 and TRBJ2-7; weak D call: TRBD1 (5 bases). Trimming cost V 0 bases and J 2 bases, with 9 bases left between them. The CDR3 extends over 14 amino acids. Germline V lookup: CDR1 SGDLS, CDR2 YYNGEE. CDR3 DNA sequence: TGTGCCAGCAGCGTAGGGTCAGGGCCCTACGAGCAGTACTTC. Protein: CASSVGSGPYEQYF.

This chain joins TRBV28 and TRBJ2-7, with no clear D. CDR1 and CDR2 (germline): MDHEN, SYDVKM. V lost 2 bases, J lost 1 base, and 12 bases lay in between. There are 15 residues in the CDR3. DNA of the CDR3: TGTGCCAGCAGTTTAAACAGTAGGCTATCCTACGAGCAGTACTTC. Translating gives CASSLNSRLSYEQYF. Full variable domain (outside the CDR3, taken from reference TRBV28 and TRBJ2-7): DVKVTQSSRYLVKRTGEKVFLECVQDMDHENMFWYRQDPGLGLRLIYFSYDVKMKEKGDIPEGYSVSREKKERFSLILESASTNQTSMYLCASSLNSRLSYEQYFGPGTRLTVT.

The genes are TRBV19 and TRBJ1-5; D possibly corresponds to TRBD1 (6 bases). CDR3 length: 13 residues. With 8 bases removed from V and 7 bases from J, the gap between germline ends came to 15 bases. Germline CDR1 LNHDA, CDR2 SQIVND (reference sequence). The CDR3 region is CASATGLGQPQHF. The CDR3 nucleotides are TGTGCCAGTGCCACAGGGCTGGGACAGCCCCAGCATTTT.

The chain has TRBV7-2 and TRBJ1-5; no definite D call. Trimming pared 1 base from V and 9 bases from J, leaving 10 bases between. The CDR3 has 13 residues. Germline CDR1 reads SGHTA; CDR2 reads FQGNSA. The CDR3 spells CASSLGGFGPQHF. In DNA, the CDR3 is TGTGCCAGCAGCTTAGGAGGGTTCGGGCCCCAGCATTTT.

The chain recombines TRBV7-9 with TRBJ2-7; no firm D call. The V gene lost 5 bases and the J gene lost 6 bases, with 14 bases spanning the gap. The germline CDR1 and CDR2 sequences are SEHNR and FQNEAQ (reference sequence). CDR3 length: 13 amino acids. CDR3 residues: CASSQPPAGEQYF. In DNA form, the CDR3 reads TGTGCCAGCAGCCAACCCCCGGCAGGCGAGCAGTACTTC.

The chain is built from TRBV19 and TRBJ2-1; TRBD2 matches at 7 bases. This CDR3 comprises 14 residues. J lost 6 bases, V lost 3 bases, and 5 bases had no gene match. CDR1 LNHDA and CDR2 SQIVND come from the germline V gene (reference sequence). The CDR3: CASSIASGGNEQFF. The CDR3, as DNA: TGTGCCAGTAGTATTGCTAGCGGTGGCAATGAGCAGTTCTTC.

The genes are TRBV19 and TRBJ1-1; D not resolved. This CDR3 is 15 amino acids long. V shed 1 base and J shed 0 bases, with 9 bases lying between them. Germline V lookup: CDR1 LNHDA, CDR2 SQIVND (reference sequence). Written as DNA, the CDR3 is TGTGCCAGTAGTATAGGGGAAACCATGAACACTGAAGCTTTCTTT. This sequence encodes CASSIGETMNTEAFF.

On this clone itself: Other DNA sequences in the sample encode the same CDR3. The rearrangement joins TRBV27 to TRBJ1-5; D is perhaps TRBD1 (5 bases). This CDR3 comprises 14 residues. Germline CDR1 reads MNHEY; CDR2 reads SMNVEV (reference sequence). The V gene lost 3 bases and the J gene lost 2 bases, with 8 bases spanning the gap. CDR3 nucleotides: TGTGCCAGCAGTTTCCGGGACCGCAATCAGCCCCAGCATTTT. Translation: CASSFRDRNQPQHF.

The chain employs TRBV6-1 and TRBJ1-2; possibly TRBD1 for D (6 bases). The CDR3 loop spans 15 amino acids. Germline V gene sequence: CDR1 MNHNS, CDR2 SASEGT. Trimming removed 2 bases from V and 2 bases from J, with 12 bases in between. The CDR3 coding sequence is TGTGCCAGCAGTGAATGGAAGGGGGTCAACTATGGCTACACCTTC. It encodes CASSEWKGVNYGYTF.

On this clone itself: Other DNA sequences in the same sample also yield this CDR3. This sequence joins TRBV27 and TRBJ2-7; D not certain. Germline lookup yields CDR1 MNHEY and CDR2 SMNVEV (reference sequence). Trimming removed 5 bases from V and 2 bases from J, with 7 bases in between. The CDR3 length is 12 residues. The CDR3 nucleotides read TGTGCCAGCAGTCCCAGGCCCTACGAGCAGTACTTC. Its translation is CASSPRPYEQYF.

A note on this clone: This same CDR3 is encoded by further DNA sequences in the sample. The chain couples TRBV28 to TRBJ2-6; no definite D call. V lost 3 bases, J lost 4 bases, and 4 bases lay in between. CDR1 is MDHEN, CDR2 SYDVKM, per germline. This CDR3 has 13 residues. The CDR3 DNA is TGTGCCAGCAGTTTTGGCGGGGCCAACGTCCTGACTTTC. Its translation: CASSFGGANVLTF.

Comments on this clone: This sample includes further DNA sequences coding for the same CDR3. The rearrangement links TRBV9 to TRBJ2-1; TRBD1 is a possible D gene (5 bases). Germline CDR1 and CDR2: SGDLS and YYNGEE. The V end lost 0 bases, the J end lost 8 bases, and 6 bases lay between the germline ends. The CDR3 sequence is 12 residues long. The CDR3 region is CASSVGGHEQFF. The CDR3 DNA sequence: TGTGCCAGCAGCGTAGGGGGCCATGAGCAGTTCTTC.

The chain carries TRBV28 and TRBJ1-1, with TRBD1 matching 7 bases. This CDR3 region has 15 residues. J lost 1 base, V lost 2 bases, and 4 bases had no gene match. The germline V gene encodes CDR1 MDHEN and CDR2 SYDVKM. CDR3 sequence: CASSLGGTENTEAFF. CDR3 in DNA: TGTGCCAGCAGTTTAGGCGGGACAGAGAACACTGAAGCTTTCTTT.

This clone showed up just a few times. V is TRBV7-3 and J is TRBJ1-1; the D is unclear. CDR1 SGHTA and CDR2 FQGTGA come from the germline V gene. Trimming removed 2 bases from V and 0 bases from J, with 4 bases in between. CDR3 size: 13 residues. The CDR3 coding sequence is TGTGCCAGCAGCTTAGCCTTGAACACTGAAGCTTTCTTT. It codes for CASSLALNTEAFF. Based on the CDR3 plus reference TRBV7-3 and TRBJ1-1, the full variable domain is GAGVSQTPSNKVTEKGKYVELRCDPISGHTALYWYRQSLGQGPEFLIYFQGTGAADDSGLPNDRFFAVRPEGSVSTLKIQRTERGDSAVYLCASSLALNTEAFFGQGTRLTVV.

V gene TRBV9 combines with J gene TRBJ1-5; D unresolved. Trimming removed 3 bases from V and 2 bases from J, with 9 bases in between. Germline V gene lookup returns CDR1 SGDLS and CDR2 YYNGEE. The length of the CDR3 is 14 residues. CDR3 sequence (DNA): TGTGCCAGCAGCGGACAATACGGCAATCAGCCCCAGCATTTT. Translating gives CASSGQYGNQPQHF. Full variable domain (outside the CDR3, taken from reference TRBV9 and TRBJ1-5): DSGVTQTPKHLITATGQRVTLRCSPRSGDLSVYWYQQSLDQGLQFLIQYYNGEERAKGNILERFSAQQFPDLHSELNLSSLELGDSALYFCASSGQYGNQPQHFGDGTRLSIL.